Sequencing of this T cell receptor beta chain was carried out in a study of T cell responses to AZD1222 COVID-19 vaccine. Using immunoSEQ multiplex PCR, the repertoire was profiled, and TCRdb retains in-frame clones only, with some absent. The sample holds about 120,000 clones; about 81% are singletons and the top ten take 3.5% to 5%. Details on this clone: What it binds is unknown.

Study-wide results and limits: The study identified only five to seven AZD1222 recipients as seropositive at baseline. Repertoire sampling happened only post peak T cell response.

The sample in question was peripheral blood, obtained on day 0 of AZD1222 vaccination. The source is an adult in good health.

This chain's CDR3 is CASSLGSAAGSSYEQYF. The CDR3 bases are TGTGCCAGCAGTTTAGGGTCCGCCGCGGGAAGCTCCTACGAGCAGTACTTC. J is TRBJ2-7 and V is TRBV27; maybe TRBD2 (6 bases). V shed 2 bases and J shed 0 bases, with 17 bases lying between them. The CDR3 extends over 17 amino acids. Germline-derived CDR1 and CDR2 are MNHEY and SMNVEV (reference sequence).